The source of this TCR beta chain is a study of beta chain features in type 1 diabetes. The CDR3 extends over 15 amino acids. The trim removed 4 bases at V and 1 base at J, leaving 4 bases unmatched. The germline V gene has CDR1 LNHDA and CDR2 SQIVND (reference sequence). Investigators reverse transcribed all isolated RNA, so they sequenced expressed TCRB transcripts. The repertoire was sequenced with immunoSEQ multiplex PCR; TCRdb's copy has only in-frame clones and lacks some. The data contain fewer than 500,000 clones, about 15% of them seen just once; the ten biggest clones take up 0.035% to 0.045%. Overall study results and limits: Whether TCRB rearrangement is influenced by HLA type was left unresolved in this analysis. The study found fewer insertions and more deletions at VDJ junctions in type 1 diabetes patients. An over-representation of cells with high TCR expression could result from cDNA sequencing.

This clone turned up a few times. Its cognate antigen is unknown. Each of the sorted populations had a purity greater than 95%. The sequence was obtained from a man aged 25 to 40 in good health. The chain carries TRBV19 and TRBJ2-1, with 7 bases matching TRBD2. Material for sequencing was naive CD4+ T cells from blood. The CDR3 sequence is CASSNWGGSYNEQFF. CDR3 DNA sequence: TGTGCCAGTAGTAACTGGGGAGGGTCCTACAATGAGCAGTTCTTC.